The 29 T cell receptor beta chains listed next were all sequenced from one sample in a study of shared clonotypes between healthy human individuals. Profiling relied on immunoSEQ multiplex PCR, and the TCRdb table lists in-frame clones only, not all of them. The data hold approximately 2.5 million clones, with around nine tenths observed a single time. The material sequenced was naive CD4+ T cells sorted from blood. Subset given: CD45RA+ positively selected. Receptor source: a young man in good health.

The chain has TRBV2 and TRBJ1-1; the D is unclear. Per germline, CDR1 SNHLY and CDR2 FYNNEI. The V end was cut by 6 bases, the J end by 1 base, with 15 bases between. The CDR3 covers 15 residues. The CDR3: CASSRLGWSNTEAFF. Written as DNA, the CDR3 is TGTGCCAGCAGCCGACTAGGTTGGTCGAACACTGAAGCTTTCTTT.

In nucleotides, the CDR3 is TGCGCCAGCAGTGGGGAAGGAACCTATAATCAGCCCCAGCATTTT. It codes for CASSGEGTYNQPQHF. The rearrangement links TRBV10-2 to TRBJ1-5; no reliable D call. CDR1 is WSHSY, CDR2 SAAADI, per germline. The germline V and J ends were trimmed by 4 bases and 4 bases, with 14 bases remaining between them. CDR3 size: 15 residues.

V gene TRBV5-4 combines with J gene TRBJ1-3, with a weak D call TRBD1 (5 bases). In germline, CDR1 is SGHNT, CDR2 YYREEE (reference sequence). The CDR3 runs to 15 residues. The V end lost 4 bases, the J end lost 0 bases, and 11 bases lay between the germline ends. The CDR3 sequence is CASSRGFGSGNTIYF. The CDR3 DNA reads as TGTGCCAGCAGCAGGGGTTTTGGCTCTGGAAACACCATATATTTT.

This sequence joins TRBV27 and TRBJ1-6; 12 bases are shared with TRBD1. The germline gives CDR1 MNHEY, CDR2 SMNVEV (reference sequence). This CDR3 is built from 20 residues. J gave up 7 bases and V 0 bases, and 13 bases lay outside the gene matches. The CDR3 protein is CASSLSFRGQGAARNSPLHF. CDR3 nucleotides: TGTGCCAGCAGTTTATCATTCAGGGGACAGGGGGCGGCTCGAAATTCACCCCTCCACTTT.

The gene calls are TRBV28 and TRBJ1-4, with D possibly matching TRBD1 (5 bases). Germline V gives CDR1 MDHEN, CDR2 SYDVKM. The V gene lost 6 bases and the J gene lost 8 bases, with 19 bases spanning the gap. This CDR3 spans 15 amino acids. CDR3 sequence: CASSPSSGVREKLFF. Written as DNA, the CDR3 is TGTGCCAGCAGCCCCTCTTCGGGGGTAAGAGAAAAACTGTTTTTT.

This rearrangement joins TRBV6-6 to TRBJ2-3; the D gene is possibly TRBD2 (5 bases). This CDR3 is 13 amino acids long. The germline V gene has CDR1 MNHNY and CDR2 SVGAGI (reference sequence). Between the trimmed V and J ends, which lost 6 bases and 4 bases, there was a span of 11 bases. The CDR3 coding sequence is TGTGCCAGCAGACCAACTAGGTCAGATACGCAGTATTTT. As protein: CASRPTRSDTQYF.

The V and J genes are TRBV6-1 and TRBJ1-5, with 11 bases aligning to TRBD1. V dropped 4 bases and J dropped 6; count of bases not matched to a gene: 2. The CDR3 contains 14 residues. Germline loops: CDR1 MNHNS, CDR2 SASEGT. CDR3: CASSVGTGGQPQHF. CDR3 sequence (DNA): TGTGCCAGCAGTGTGGGGACAGGGGGTCAGCCCCAGCATTTT.

The CDR3 region has the DNA TGTGCCAGCAGCGATTGGGGGGGCTTCAGCAATGAGCAGTTCTTC. It translates to CASSDWGGFSNEQFF. The genes are TRBV2 and TRBJ2-1; tentatively, D is TRBD2 (7 bases). Trimming took off 6 bases at V and 6 bases at J, with 18 bases between the two ends. Germline-derived CDR1 and CDR2 are SNHLY and FYNNEI. The CDR3 consists of 15 residues.

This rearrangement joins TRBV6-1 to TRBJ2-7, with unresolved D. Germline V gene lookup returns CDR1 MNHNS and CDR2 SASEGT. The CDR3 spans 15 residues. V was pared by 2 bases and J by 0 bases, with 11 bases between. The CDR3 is CASSETWTGSYEQYF. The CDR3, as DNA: TGTGCCAGCAGTGAAACTTGGACCGGCTCCTACGAGCAGTACTTC.

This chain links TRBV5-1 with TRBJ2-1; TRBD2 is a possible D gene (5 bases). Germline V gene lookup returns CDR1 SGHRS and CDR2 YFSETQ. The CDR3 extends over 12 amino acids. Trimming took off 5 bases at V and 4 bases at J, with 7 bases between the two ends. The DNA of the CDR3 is TGCGCCAGCAGTTGGGAGTACAATGAGCAGTTCTTC. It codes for CASSWEYNEQFF.

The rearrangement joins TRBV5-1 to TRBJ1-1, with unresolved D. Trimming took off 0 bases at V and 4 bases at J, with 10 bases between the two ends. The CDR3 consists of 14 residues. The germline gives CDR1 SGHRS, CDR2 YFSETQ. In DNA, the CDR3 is TGCGCCAGCAGCTTGGAACGGTACCCCACTGAAGCTTTCTTT. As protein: CASSLERYPTEAFF.

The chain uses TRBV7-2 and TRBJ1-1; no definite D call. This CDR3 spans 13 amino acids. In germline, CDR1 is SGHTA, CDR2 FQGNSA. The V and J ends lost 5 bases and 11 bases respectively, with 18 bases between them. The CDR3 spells CASSPRTESKAFF. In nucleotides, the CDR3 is TGTGCCAGCAGCCCAAGGACGGAATCCAAGGCTTTCTTT. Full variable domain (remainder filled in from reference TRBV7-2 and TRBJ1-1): GAGVSQSPSNKVTEKGKDVELRCDPISGHTALYWYRQSLGQGLEFLIYFQGNSAPDKSGLPSDRFSAERTGGSVSTLTIQRTQQEDSAVYLCASSPRTESKAFFGQGTRLTVV.

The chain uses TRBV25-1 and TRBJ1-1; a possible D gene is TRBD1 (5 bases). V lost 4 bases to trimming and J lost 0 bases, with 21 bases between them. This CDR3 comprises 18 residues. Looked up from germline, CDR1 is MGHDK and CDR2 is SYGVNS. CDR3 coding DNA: TGTGCCAGCAGTGCCCGGTTGGGGCGGGGGTCCATGAACACTGAAGCTTTCTTT. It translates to CASSARLGRGSMNTEAFF.

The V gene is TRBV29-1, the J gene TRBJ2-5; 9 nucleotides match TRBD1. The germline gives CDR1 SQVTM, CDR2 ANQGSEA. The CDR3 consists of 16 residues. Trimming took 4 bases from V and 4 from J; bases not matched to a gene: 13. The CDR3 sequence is CSVAGTGSGGAETQYF. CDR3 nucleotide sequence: TGCAGCGTTGCCGGGACAGGGAGCGGAGGGGCAGAGACCCAGTACTTC.

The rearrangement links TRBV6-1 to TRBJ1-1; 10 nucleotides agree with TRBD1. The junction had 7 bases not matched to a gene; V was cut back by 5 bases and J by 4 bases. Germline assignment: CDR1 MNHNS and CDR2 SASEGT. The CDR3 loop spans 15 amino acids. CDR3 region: CASSSRQGASTEAFF. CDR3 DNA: TGTGCCAGCAGTTCCCGACAGGGGGCGAGCACTGAAGCTTTCTTT.

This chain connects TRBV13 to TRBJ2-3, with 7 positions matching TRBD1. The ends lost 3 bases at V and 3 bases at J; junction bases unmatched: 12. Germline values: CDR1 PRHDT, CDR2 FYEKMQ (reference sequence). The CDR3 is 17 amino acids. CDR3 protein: CASSLGIETGTTDTQYF. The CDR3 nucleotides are TGTGCCAGCAGCTTGGGTATTGAGACAGGGACAACAGATACGCAGTATTTT. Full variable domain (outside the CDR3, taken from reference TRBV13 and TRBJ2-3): AAGVIQSPRHLIKEKRETATLKCYPIPRHDTVYWYQQGPGQDPQFLISFYEKMQSDKGSIPDRFSAQQFSDYHSELNMSSLELGDSALYFCASSLGIETGTTDTQYFGPGTRLTVL.

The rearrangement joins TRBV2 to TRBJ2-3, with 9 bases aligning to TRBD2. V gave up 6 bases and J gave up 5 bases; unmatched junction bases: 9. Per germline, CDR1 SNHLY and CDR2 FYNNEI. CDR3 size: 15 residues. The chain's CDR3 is CASSSSGGPRDTQYF. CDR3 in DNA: TGTGCCAGCAGCTCCAGCGGGGGGCCTAGAGATACGCAGTATTTT. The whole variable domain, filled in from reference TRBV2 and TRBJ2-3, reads EPEVTQTPSHQVTQMGQEVILRCVPISNHLYFYWYRQILGQKVEFLVSFYNNEISEKSEIFDDQFSVERPDGSNFTLKIRSTKLEDSAMYFCASSSSGGPRDTQYFGPGTRLTVL.

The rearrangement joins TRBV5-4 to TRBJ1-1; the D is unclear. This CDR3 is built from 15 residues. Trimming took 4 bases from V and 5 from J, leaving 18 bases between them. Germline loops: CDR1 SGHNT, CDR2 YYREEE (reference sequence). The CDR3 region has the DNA TGTGCCAGCAGCCCCATGGGGTTGAGTGGGACTGAAGCTTTCTTT. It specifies CASSPMGLSGTEAFF. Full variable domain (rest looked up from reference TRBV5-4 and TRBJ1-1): ETGVTQSPTHLIKTRGQQVTLRCSSQSGHNTVSWYQQALGQGPQFIFQYYREEENGRGNFPPRFSGLQFPNYSSELNVNALELDDSALYLCASSPMGLSGTEAFFGQGTRLTVV.

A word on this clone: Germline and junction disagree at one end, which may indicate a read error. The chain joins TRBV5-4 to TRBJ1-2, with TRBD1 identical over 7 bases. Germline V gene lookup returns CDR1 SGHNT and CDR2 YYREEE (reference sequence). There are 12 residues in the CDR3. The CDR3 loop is CASNPGQIEPVF. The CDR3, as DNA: TGTGCCAGCAATCCGGGACAGATCGAACCTGTCTTC. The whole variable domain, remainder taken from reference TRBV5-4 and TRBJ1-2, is ETGVTQSPTHLIKTRGQQVTLRCSSQSGHNTVSWYQQALGQGPQFIFQYYREEENGRGNFPPRFSGLQFPNYSSELNVNALELDDSALYLCASNPGQIEPVFGSGTRLTVV.

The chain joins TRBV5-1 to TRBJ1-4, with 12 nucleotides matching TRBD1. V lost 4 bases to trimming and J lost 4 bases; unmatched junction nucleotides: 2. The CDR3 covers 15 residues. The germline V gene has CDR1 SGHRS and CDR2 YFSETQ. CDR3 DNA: TGCGCCAGCAGCGGGACAGGGGGCGTTAATGAAAAACTGTTTTTT. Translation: CASSGTGGVNEKLFF. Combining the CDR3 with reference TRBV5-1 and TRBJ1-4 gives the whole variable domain KAGVTQTPRYLIKTRGQQVTLSCSPISGHRSVSWYQQTPGQGLQFLFEYFSETQRNKGNFPGRFSGRQFSNSRSEMNVSTLELGDSALYLCASSGTGGVNEKLFFGSGTQLSVL.

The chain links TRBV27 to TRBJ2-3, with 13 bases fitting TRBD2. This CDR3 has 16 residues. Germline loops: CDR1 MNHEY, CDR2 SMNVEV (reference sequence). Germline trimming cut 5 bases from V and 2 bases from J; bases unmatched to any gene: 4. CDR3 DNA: TGTGCCAGCAGTCCCACTAGCGGGAGGGTCACAGATACGCAGTATTTT. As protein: CASSPTSGRVTDTQYF.

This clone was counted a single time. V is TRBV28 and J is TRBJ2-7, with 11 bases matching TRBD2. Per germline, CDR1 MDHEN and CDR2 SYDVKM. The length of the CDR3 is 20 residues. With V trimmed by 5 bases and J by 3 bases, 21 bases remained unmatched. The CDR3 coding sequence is TGTGCCAGCAGTCCCACTAACCGACGCGGTCTAGCGGGGGGCATCTACGAGCAGTACTTC. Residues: CASSPTNRRGLAGGIYEQYF.

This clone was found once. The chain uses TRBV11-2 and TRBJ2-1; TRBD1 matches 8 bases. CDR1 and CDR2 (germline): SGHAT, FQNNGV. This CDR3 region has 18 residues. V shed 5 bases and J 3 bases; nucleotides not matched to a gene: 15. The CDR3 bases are TGTGCCAGCAGCCGCACCGTAAAACAGGGGGGATACTACAATGAGCAGTTCTTC. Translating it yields CASSRTVKQGGYYNEQFF.

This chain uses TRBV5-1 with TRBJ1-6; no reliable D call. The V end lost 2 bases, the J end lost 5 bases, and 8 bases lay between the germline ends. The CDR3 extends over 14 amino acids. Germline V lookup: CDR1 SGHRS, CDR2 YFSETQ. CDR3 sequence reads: CASSFVGDNSPLHF. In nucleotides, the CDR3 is TGCGCCAGCAGCTTCGTCGGGGATAATTCACCCCTCCACTTT.

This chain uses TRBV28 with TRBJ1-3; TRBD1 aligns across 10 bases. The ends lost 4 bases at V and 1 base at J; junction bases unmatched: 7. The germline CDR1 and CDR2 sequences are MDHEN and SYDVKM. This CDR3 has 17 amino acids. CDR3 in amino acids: CASSSQTGGLSGNTIYF. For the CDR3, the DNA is TGTGCCAGCAGTTCCCAGACAGGGGGCTTATCTGGAAACACCATATATTTT.

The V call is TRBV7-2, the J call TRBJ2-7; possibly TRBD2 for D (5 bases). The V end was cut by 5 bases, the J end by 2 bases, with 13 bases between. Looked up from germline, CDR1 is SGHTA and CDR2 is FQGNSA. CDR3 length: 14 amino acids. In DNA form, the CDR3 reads TGTGCCAGCAGCACGAGGACTCATCCCTACGAGCAGTACTTC. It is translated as CASSTRTHPYEQYF.

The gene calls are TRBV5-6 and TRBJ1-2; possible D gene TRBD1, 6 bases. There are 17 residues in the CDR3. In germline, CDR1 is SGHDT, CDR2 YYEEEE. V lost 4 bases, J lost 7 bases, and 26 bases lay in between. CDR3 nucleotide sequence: TGTGCCAGCAGCCTTCCCAGGACAGAGGGCCGCTTGACTGGCTACACCTTC. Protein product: CASSLPRTEGRLTGYTF.

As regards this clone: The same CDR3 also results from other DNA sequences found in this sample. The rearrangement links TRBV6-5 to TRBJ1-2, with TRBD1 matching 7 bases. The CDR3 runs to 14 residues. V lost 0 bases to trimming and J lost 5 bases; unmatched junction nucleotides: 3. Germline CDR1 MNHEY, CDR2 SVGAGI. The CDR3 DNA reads TGTGCCAGCAGTTACTCAGGGGGCACTTATGGCTACACCTTC. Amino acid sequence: CASSYSGGTYGYTF.

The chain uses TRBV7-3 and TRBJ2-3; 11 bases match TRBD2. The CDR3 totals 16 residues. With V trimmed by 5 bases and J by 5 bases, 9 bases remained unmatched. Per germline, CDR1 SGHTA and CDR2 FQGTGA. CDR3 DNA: TGTGCCAGCAGCGCCGCTAGCGGGGGGTTGGGAGATACGCAGTATTTT. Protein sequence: CASSAASGGLGDTQYF.